This T cell receptor (beta chain) was recorded in a study of OX40 agonist ivuxolimab in advanced cancers. General study points: There was clonal expansion of CD4+ and CD8+ blood T cells by week 6 at 0.1 to 3.0 mg/kg.

Remarks on this clone: Its antigen remains unidentified.

With 2 bases clipped from V and 5 bases from J, the junction kept 4 bases outside the gene matches. Germline V gene sequence: CDR1 MNHEY, CDR2 SMNVEV (reference sequence). CDR3 size: 14 residues. The protocol was immunoSEQ multiplex PCR, while the TCRdb copy is restricted to in-frame clones and leaves out a portion. Of some 73,000 clones listed, approximately 90% are singletons. This receptor was taken from an adult with an advanced solid tumor such as melanoma, head and neck, liver or kidney cancer. The sequences come from CD4+ or CD8+ T cells sorted from blood, collected in a trial of the OX40 agonist ivuxolimab. V and J are TRBV27 and TRBJ2-7; 9 bases agree with TRBD2. Here the CDR3 DNA reads TGTGCCAGCAGTTTAGCGCTAGCGGGAAACGAGCAGTACTTC. Protein sequence: CASSLALAGNEQYF.